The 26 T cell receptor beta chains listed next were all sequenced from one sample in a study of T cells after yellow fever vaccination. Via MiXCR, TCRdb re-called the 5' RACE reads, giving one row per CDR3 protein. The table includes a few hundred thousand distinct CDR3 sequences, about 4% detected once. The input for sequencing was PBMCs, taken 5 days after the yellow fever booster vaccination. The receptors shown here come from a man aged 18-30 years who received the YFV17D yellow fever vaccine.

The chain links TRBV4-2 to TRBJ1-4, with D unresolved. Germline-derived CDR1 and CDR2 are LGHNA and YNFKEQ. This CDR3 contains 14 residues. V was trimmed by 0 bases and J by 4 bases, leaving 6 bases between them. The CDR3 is CASSQDQDNEKLFF. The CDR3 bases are TGTGCCAGCAGCCAAGACCAGGATAATGAAAAACTGTTTTTT.

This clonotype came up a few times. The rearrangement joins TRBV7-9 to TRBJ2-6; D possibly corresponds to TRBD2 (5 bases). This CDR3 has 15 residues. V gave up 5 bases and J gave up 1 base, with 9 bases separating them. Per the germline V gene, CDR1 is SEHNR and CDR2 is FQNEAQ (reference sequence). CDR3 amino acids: CASSPRESGANVLTF. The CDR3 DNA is TGTGCCAGCAGCCCCCGGGAATCTGGGGCCAACGTCCTGACTTTC.

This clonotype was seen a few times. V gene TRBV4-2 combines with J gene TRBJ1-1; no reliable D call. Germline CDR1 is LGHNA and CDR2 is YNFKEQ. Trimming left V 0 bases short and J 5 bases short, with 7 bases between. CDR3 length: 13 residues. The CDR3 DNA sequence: TGTGCCAGCAGCCAAGAAAGCGTTACTGAAGCTTTCTTT. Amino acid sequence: CASSQESVTEAFF.

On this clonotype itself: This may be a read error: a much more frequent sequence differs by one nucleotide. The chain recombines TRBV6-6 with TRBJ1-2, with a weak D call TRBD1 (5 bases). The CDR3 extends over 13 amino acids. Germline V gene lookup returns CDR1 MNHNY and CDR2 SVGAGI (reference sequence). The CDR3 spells CASRGGENYRYTF. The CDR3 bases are TGTGCCAGCAGGGGAGGGGAAAACTATCGCTACACCTTC.

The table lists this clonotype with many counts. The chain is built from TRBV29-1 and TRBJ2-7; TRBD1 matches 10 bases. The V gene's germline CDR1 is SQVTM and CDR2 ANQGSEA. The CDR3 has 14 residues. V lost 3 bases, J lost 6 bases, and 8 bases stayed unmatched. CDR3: CSVEGPGQGSEQYF. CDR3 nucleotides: TGCAGCGTTGAGGGACCGGGACAGGGGTCCGAGCAGTACTTC.

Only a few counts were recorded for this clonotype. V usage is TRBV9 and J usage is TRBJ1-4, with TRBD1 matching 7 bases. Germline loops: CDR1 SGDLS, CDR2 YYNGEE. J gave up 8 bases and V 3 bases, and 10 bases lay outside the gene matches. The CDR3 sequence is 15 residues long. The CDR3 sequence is CASSARTGGGEKLFF. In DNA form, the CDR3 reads TGTGCCAGCAGCGCCAGGACAGGTGGGGGAGAAAAACTGTTTTTT.

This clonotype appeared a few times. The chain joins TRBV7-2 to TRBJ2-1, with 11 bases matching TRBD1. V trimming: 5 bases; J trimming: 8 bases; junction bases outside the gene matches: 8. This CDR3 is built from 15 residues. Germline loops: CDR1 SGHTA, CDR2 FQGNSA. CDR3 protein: CASSPPWTGGDEQFF. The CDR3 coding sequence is TGTGCCAGCAGCCCACCATGGACAGGGGGCGATGAGCAGTTCTTC. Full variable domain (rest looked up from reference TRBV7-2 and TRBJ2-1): GAGVSQSPSNKVTEKGKDVELRCDPISGHTALYWYRQSLGQGLEFLIYFQGNSAPDKSGLPSDRFSAERTGGSVSTLTIQRTQQEDSAVYLCASSPPWTGGDEQFFGPGTRLTVL.

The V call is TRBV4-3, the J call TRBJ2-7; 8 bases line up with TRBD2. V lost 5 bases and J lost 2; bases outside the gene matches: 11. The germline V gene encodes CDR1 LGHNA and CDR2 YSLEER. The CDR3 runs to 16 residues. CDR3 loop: CASSDIQAGAPYEQYF. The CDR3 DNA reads TGCGCCAGCAGCGATATTCAAGCGGGGGCCCCCTACGAGCAGTACTTC.

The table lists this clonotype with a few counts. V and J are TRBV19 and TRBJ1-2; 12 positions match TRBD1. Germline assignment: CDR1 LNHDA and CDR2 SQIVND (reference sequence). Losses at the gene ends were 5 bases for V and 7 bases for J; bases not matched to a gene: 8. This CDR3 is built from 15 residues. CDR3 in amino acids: CASSRTGTGGSGYTF. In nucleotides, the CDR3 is TGTGCCAGTAGTCGCACCGGGACAGGGGGCTCTGGCTACACCTTC.

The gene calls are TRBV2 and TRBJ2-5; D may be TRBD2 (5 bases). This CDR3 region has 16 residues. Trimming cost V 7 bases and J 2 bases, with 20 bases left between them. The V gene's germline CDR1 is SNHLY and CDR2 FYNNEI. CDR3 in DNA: TGTGCCAGCATCGTTCGGGGAAGTTTTGATCAAGAGACCCAGTACTTC. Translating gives CASIVRGSFDQETQYF.

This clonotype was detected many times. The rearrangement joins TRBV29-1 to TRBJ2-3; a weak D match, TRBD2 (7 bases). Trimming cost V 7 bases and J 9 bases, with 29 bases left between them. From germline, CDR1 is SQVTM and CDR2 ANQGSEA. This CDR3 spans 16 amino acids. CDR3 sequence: CSASRMGSRGAGTQYF. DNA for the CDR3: TGCAGCGCCTCTCGGATGGGGTCCCGGGGGGCCGGCACGCAGTATTTT.

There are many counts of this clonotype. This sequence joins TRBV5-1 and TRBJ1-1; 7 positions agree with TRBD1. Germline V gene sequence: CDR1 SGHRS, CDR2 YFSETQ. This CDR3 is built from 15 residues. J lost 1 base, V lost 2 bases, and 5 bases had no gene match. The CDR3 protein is CASSFLQGGNTEAFF. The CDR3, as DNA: TGCGCCAGCAGCTTCCTCCAGGGGGGGAACACTGAAGCTTTCTTT.

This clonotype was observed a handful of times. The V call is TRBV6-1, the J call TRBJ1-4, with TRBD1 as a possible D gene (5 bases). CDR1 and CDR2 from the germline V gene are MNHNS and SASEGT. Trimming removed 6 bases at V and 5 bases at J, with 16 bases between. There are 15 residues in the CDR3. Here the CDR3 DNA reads TGTGCCAGCAGCCTGGGGCAGGGACTGAATGAAAAACTGTTTTTT. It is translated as CASSLGQGLNEKLFF.

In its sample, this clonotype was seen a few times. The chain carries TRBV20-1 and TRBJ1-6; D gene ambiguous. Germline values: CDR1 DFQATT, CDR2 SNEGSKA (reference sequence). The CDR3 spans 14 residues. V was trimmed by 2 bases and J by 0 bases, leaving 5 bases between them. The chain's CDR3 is CSARLSSYNSPLHF. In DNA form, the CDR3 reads TGCAGTGCTAGACTCAGCTCCTATAATTCACCCCTCCACTTT.

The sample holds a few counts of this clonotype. The CDR3 loop is CASSPPARGHALGHYGYTF. In DNA, the CDR3 is TGTGCCAGCAGTCCACCCGCGAGGGGGCATGCTCTAGGGCACTATGGCTACACCTTC. The gene calls are TRBV6-5 and TRBJ1-2; 7 bases are a match to TRBD1. CDR3 length equals 19 residues. The V gene end was trimmed by 5 bases and the J gene end by 3 bases; junction bases not matched to a gene: 21. Germline CDR1 reads MNHEY; CDR2 reads SVGAGI.

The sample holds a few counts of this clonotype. CDR3 sequence reads: CASSVEGRSNQPQHF. In nucleotides, the CDR3 is TGTGCCAGCAGCGTAGAGGGCAGGAGCAATCAGCCCCAGCATTTT. The chain employs TRBV9 and TRBJ1-5; the D is unclear. The CDR3 has 15 residues. V was cut by 0 bases and J by 1 base, with 8 bases left in between. The germline gives CDR1 SGDLS, CDR2 YYNGEE.

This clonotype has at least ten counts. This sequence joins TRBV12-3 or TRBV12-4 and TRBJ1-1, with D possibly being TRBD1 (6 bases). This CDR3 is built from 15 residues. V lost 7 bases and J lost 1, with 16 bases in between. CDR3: CASTLPGHWNTEAFF. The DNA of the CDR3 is TGTGCCAGCACCCTCCCGGGACACTGGAACACTGAAGCTTTCTTT.

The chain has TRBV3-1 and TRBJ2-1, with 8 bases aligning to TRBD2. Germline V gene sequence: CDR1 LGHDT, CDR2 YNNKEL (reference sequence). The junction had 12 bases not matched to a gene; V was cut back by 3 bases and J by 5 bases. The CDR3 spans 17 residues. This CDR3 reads CASSHPETGGVNNEQFF. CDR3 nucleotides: TGTGCCAGCAGCCATCCCGAGACCGGGGGGGTGAACAATGAGCAGTTCTTC.

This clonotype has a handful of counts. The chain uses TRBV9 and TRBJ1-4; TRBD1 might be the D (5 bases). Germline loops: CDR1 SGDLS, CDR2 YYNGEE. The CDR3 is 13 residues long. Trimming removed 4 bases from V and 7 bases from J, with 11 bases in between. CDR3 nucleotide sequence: TGTGCCAGCAGCAGAGGGGTGGGTGAAAAACTGTTTTTT. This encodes CASSRGVGEKLFF.

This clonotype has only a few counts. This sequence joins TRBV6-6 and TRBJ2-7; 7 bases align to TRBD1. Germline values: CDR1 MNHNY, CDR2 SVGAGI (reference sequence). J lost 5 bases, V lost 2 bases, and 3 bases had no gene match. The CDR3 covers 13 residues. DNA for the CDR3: TGTGCCAGCAGTTACACAGGGGACGACGAGCAGTACTTC. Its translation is CASSYTGDDEQYF.

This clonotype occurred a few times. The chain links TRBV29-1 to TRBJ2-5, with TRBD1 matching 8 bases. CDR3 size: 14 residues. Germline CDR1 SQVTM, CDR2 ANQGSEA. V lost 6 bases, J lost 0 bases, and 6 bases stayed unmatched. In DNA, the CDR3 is TGCAGCGTGGACGGGACAGGCGACCAAGAGACCCAGTACTTC. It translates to CSVDGTGDQETQYF.

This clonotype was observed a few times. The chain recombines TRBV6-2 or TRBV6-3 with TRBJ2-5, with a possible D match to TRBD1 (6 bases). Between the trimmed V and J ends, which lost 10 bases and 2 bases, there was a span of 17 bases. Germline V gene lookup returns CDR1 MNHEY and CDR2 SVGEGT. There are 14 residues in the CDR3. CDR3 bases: TGTGCCACGCGTCGAGGGACACCACAAGAGACCCAGTACTTC. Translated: CATRRGTPQETQYF.

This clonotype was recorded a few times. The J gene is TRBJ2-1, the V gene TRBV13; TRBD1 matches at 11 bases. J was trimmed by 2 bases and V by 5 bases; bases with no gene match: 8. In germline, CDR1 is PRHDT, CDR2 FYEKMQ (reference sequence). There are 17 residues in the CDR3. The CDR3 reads CASSLRSGQGAYNEQFF. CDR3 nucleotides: TGTGCCAGCAGCCTCCGATCGGGACAGGGGGCCTACAATGAGCAGTTCTTC.

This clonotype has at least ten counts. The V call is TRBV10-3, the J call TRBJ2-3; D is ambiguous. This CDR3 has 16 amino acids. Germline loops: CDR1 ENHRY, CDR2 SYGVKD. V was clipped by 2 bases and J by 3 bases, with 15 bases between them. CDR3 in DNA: TGTGCCATCAGTGAGAACCTGGCTACCACTACAGATACGCAGTATTTT. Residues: CAISENLATTTDTQYF.

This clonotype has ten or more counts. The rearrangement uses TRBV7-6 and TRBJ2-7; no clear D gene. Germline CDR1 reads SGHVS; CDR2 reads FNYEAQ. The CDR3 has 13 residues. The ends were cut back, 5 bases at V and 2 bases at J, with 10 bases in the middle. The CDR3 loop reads CASSATLAYEQYF. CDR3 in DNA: TGTGCCAGCAGCGCAACATTGGCCTACGAGCAGTACTTC.

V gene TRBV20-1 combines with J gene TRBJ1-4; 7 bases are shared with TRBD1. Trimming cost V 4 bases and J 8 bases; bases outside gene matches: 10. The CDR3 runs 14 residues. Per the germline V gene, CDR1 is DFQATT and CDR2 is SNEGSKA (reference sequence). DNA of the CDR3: TGCAGTGCTATCCAGGGGACAGCAGGGGAAAAACTGTTTTTT. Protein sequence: CSAIQGTAGEKLFF.